This T cell receptor beta chain was recovered during a study of cytomegalovirus exposure and HLA in healthy donors. The CDR3 spans 14 residues. Trimming pared 6 bases from V and 3 bases from J, leaving 14 bases between. The germline V gene encodes CDR1 MNHNS and CDR2 SASEGT. Use of 60 Vbeta and 13 Jbeta primers characterized the PCR. Data came from immunoSEQ multiplex PCR; TCRdb stores just in-frame clones and leaves some out. In the table there are roughly 110,000 clones, roughly 80% of which are singletons. In this sample, this clone turned up once. No antigen is known for it. Broader study findings: There were around 160 TCR beta chains listed as cytomegalovirus-associated. Earlier results showed most TCR beta V segments being productive about 90% or about 30% of the time. CMV antigen specificity was confirmed in vitro for three CMV-associated chains.

Healthy bone marrow donors made up the cohort. The TCR originated in a man between 60 and 75 years old in good health and CMV-seronegative. V is TRBV6-1 and J is TRBJ2-5; a possible D gene is TRBD1 (5 bases). The sequenced sample consisted of PBMCs. The CDR3 spells CASSPWTLEETQYF. The CDR3 region has the DNA TGTGCCAGCAGCCCCTGGACACTGGAAGAGACCCAGTACTTC.